These 26 T cell receptor beta chains share one sample of origin, sequenced in a study of blood T cell repertoires in COVID-19. Clones were read by immunoSEQ multiplex PCR, and TCRdb kept only the in-frame ones, dropping some. The table has roughly 250,000 clones, around 87% seen once. Sequencing was carried out using peripheral blood. These receptors were collected from a man in his 60s who had recovered from COVID-19.

CDR3 bases: TGCGCCAGCAGCCGACCGGGTTCAAGGAATGAGCAGTTCTTC. The encoded protein is CASSRPGSRNEQFF. This chain joins TRBV5-1 and TRBJ2-1; unclear D gene. Trimming took 4 bases from V and 7 from J, leaving 15 bases between them. Per the germline V gene, CDR1 is SGHRS and CDR2 is YFSETQ. This CDR3 spans 14 amino acids.

The chain has TRBV2 and TRBJ1-3, with D perhaps matching TRBD1 (5 bases). The V and J ends lost 6 bases and 4 bases respectively, with 7 bases between them. The CDR3 is 12 residues long. In germline, CDR1 is SNHLY, CDR2 FYNNEI. The CDR3 here is CASRSGGNTIYF. CDR3 coding DNA: TGTGCCAGCAGGTCAGGGGGAAACACCATATATTTT.

The rearrangement uses TRBV18 and TRBJ2-1; 7 nucleotides align to TRBD1. The CDR3 covers 14 residues. V lost 3 bases and J lost 6; bases outside the gene matches: 5. CDR1 is KGHSH and CDR2 is LQKENI in the germline V gene. CDR3 loop: CASSPDRAGNEQFF. The CDR3 DNA reads as TGTGCCAGCTCACCCGACAGGGCCGGCAATGAGCAGTTCTTC.

The chain recombines TRBV5-1 with TRBJ1-1; 9 bases agree with TRBD1. This CDR3 is built from 13 residues. The V segment lost 4 bases and the J segment 3 bases; nucleotides outside the gene matches: 1. The V gene's germline CDR1 is SGHRS and CDR2 YFSETQ. In nucleotides, the CDR3 is TGCGCCAGCAGCCGGACAGGGGACACTGAAGCTTTCTTT. Translated, it gives CASSRTGDTEAFF. Variable domain in full (rest from reference TRBV5-1 and TRBJ1-1): KAGVTQTPRYLIKTRGQQVTLSCSPISGHRSVSWYQQTPGQGLQFLFEYFSETQRNKGNFPGRFSGRQFSNSRSEMNVSTLELGDSALYLCASSRTGDTEAFFGQGTRLTVV.

DNA of the CDR3: TGTGCCAGCAGTTACTCGTCTCAGGGGTGGGAAAAACTGTTTTTT. Protein product: CASSYSSQGWEKLFF. The J gene is TRBJ1-4, the V gene TRBV6-5; maybe TRBD1 (6 bases). Trimming pared 0 bases from V and 8 bases from J, leaving 13 bases between. The CDR3 consists of 15 residues. CDR1 MNHEY and CDR2 SVGAGI come from the germline V gene.

This rearrangement joins TRBV3-1 (or the pseudogene TRBV3-2) to TRBJ1-2; D might be TRBD1 (6 bases). The CDR3 has 16 residues. CDR1 is LGHDT and CDR2 is YNNKEL in the germline V gene (reference sequence). Between the trimmed V and J ends, which lost 6 bases and 4 bases, there was a span of 21 bases. DNA for the CDR3: TGTGCCAGCAGTTACAGGGAACCCAGAAGTACCTATGGCTACACCTTC. Protein product: CASSYREPRSTYGYTF.

The rearrangement joins TRBV18 to TRBJ1-2; D remains unclear. The CDR3 is 15 residues long. V was shortened by 2 bases and J by 0 bases, with 10 bases between the two germline ends. CDR1 is KGHSH, CDR2 LQKENI, per germline. CDR3 sequence (DNA): TGTGCCAGCTCACCAAGCCTAACCTCTAACTATGGCTACACCTTC. This encodes CASSPSLTSNYGYTF.

Here the CDR3 reads CASSEVTGHYEQYF. In DNA form, the CDR3 reads TGCGCCAGCAGCGAGGTGACGGGTCACTACGAGCAGTACTTC. The rearrangement joins TRBV5-1 to TRBJ2-7, with D uncertain. The CDR3 extends over 14 amino acids. Trimming removed 4 bases from V and 3 bases from J, with 14 bases in between. Per germline, CDR1 SGHRS and CDR2 YFSETQ.

The chain recombines TRBV6-5 with TRBJ1-2, with D possibly being TRBD1 (5 bases). The germline CDR1 and CDR2 sequences are MNHEY and SVGAGI. The CDR3 runs 14 residues. V dropped 7 bases and J dropped 3 bases, with 15 bases sitting between them. For the CDR3, the DNA is TGTGCCAGCAACAAACGCGGGGACGACTATGGCTACACCTTC. This sequence encodes CASNKRGDDYGYTF.

This clone was detected once. The chain combines TRBV11-2 with TRBJ2-2; D is possibly TRBD2 (7 bases). This CDR3 comprises 15 residues. Per the germline V gene, CDR1 is SGHAT and CDR2 is FQNNGV. Trimming cost V 2 bases and J 8 bases, with 15 bases left between them. CDR3 coding DNA: TGTGCCAGCAGCTTACGGGGGGCGGACCTAGGGGAGCTGTTTTTT. This sequence encodes CASSLRGADLGELFF.

The chain is built from TRBV19 and TRBJ2-3; 9 bases are shared with TRBD1. Germline CDR1 reads LNHDA; CDR2 reads SQIVND (reference sequence). V shed 4 bases, J shed 5 bases, and the junction held 7 bases outside the gene matches. The CDR3 has 15 amino acids. The CDR3 spells CASSTLTGGVDTQYF. The CDR3 DNA sequence: TGTGCCAGTAGTACCTTGACAGGGGGGGTAGATACGCAGTATTTT. The whole variable domain, remainder taken from reference TRBV19 and TRBJ2-3, is DGGITQSPKYLFRKEGQNVTLSCEQNLNHDAMYWYRQDPGQGLRLIYYSQIVNDFQKGDIAEGYSVSREKKESFPLTVTSAQKNPTAFYLCASSTLTGGVDTQYFGPGTRLTVL.

V and J are TRBV2 and TRBJ2-3, with 7 nucleotides matching TRBD1. The CDR3 sequence is 14 residues long. Germline CDR1 SNHLY, CDR2 FYNNEI. With 8 bases clipped from V and 3 bases from J, the junction kept 8 bases outside the gene matches. This CDR3 reads CASHRDSPTDTQYF. The CDR3 nucleotides read TGTGCCAGCCATCGGGACAGTCCTACAGATACGCAGTATTTT.

This clone was recorded once. This sequence joins TRBV5-5 and TRBJ2-7; D might be TRBD1 (5 bases). This CDR3 spans 14 amino acids. The germline CDR1 and CDR2 sequences are SGHKS and YYEKEE (reference sequence). V lost 0 bases and J lost 0, with 7 bases in between. The chain's CDR3 is CASSLGQFSYEQYF. CDR3 coding DNA: TGTGCCAGCAGCTTGGGACAGTTCTCCTACGAGCAGTACTTC.

The rearrangement joins TRBV21-1 to TRBJ1-4; the table's D call, TRBD1, was not checked against the DNA. TRBV21-1 is deemed a pseudogene. This CDR3 contains 16 residues. For the CDR3, the DNA is TGTGCCAGCAGCTCTTTTTCAGGGGCAACTAATGAAAAACTGTTTTTT. Amino acids: CASSSFSGATNEKLFF.

This chain uses TRBV7-9 with TRBJ2-5, with TRBD2 matching 8 bases. J was trimmed by 8 bases and V by 0 bases; bases with no gene match: 14. The CDR3 covers 17 residues. Per germline, CDR1 SEHNR and CDR2 FQNEAQ (reference sequence). CDR3 nucleotides: TGTGCCAGCAGCTTAGCGCTCCCAGCGGGGGCCTCAGAAACCCAGTACTTC. Protein product: CASSLALPAGASETQYF.

J is TRBJ1-2 and V is TRBV7-6; D is perhaps TRBD1 (6 bases). The CDR3 covers 15 residues. V lost 5 bases to trimming and J lost 5 bases, with 18 bases between them. Per the germline V gene, CDR1 is SGHVS and CDR2 is FNYEAQ. CDR3 nucleotides: TGTGCCAGCAGCCCGTCTCGGACAGAGTCTTATGGCTACACCTTC. It encodes CASSPSRTESYGYTF.

The chain links TRBV7-7 to TRBJ2-2, with 9 positions matching TRBD1. The germline V gene encodes CDR1 SSHAT and CDR2 FNYEAQ (reference sequence). After removal of 6 bases from V and 5 bases from J, the junction contained 10 bases not matched to a gene. This CDR3 contains 16 residues. The CDR3 loop is CASRHPGQGATGELFF. Written as DNA, the CDR3 is TGTGCCAGCAGACATCCGGGACAGGGTGCGACCGGGGAGCTGTTTTTT.

V is TRBV5-1 and J is TRBJ2-5, with D perhaps TRBD2 (6 bases). This CDR3 comprises 15 residues. The V gene's germline CDR1 is SGHRS and CDR2 YFSETQ. Trimming removed 0 bases at V and 5 bases at J, with 14 bases between. DNA for the CDR3: TGCGCCAGCAGCTTGGCTGGGGGGATTTGGGAGACCCAGTACTTC. Amino acids: CASSLAGGIWETQYF.

The CDR3 nucleotides are TGTGCCAGCAGCTTTTATGCAACTAATGAAAAACTGTTTTTT. It encodes CASSFYATNEKLFF. The gene calls are TRBV11-2 and TRBJ1-4; D is unresolved. CDR3 length: 14 residues. Germline V gene sequence: CDR1 SGHAT, CDR2 FQNNGV. The V end was cut by 3 bases, the J end by 0 bases, with 5 bases between.

The chain carries TRBV27 and TRBJ2-1; the match to TRBD1 covers 8 bases. CDR3 length equals 13 residues. J gave up 6 bases and V 3 bases, and 1 base lay outside the gene matches. In germline, CDR1 is MNHEY, CDR2 SMNVEV (reference sequence). CDR3 sequence reads: CASSFTGGNEQFF. CDR3 nucleotide sequence: TGTGCCAGCAGTTTTACAGGGGGCAATGAGCAGTTCTTC.

The chain uses TRBV4-1 and TRBJ1-2; D ambiguous. Trimming cost V 1 base and J 0 bases, with 6 bases left between them. The CDR3 length is 14 residues. The germline CDR1 and CDR2 sequences are MGHRA and YSYEKL. The CDR3 sequence: CASSQVTANYGYTF. The DNA for the CDR3 is TGCGCCAGCAGCCAAGTAACGGCTAACTATGGCTACACCTTC.

This chain uses TRBV10-2 with TRBJ1-2; a weak D match, TRBD1 (6 bases). V lost 7 bases and J lost 5, with 14 bases in between. CDR3 length: 13 residues. Germline V gene sequence: CDR1 WSHSY, CDR2 SAAADI. CDR3 amino acids: CASTLQGSYGYTF. As DNA, the CDR3 is TGCGCCAGCACCTTACAGGGATCATATGGCTACACCTTC.

This clone has a single count. V is TRBV4-1 and J is TRBJ2-7; D possibly corresponds to TRBD2 (5 bases). Per germline, CDR1 MGHRA and CDR2 YSYEKL. This CDR3 is 17 amino acids long. Trimming pared 4 bases from V and 7 bases from J, leaving 26 bases between. CDR3: CASSRIPQCHGPGEQYV. The CDR3, as DNA: TGCGCCAGCAGCCGGATTCCACAGTGCCACGGGCCGGGAGAGCAGTACGTC.

V gene TRBV7-8 combines with J gene TRBJ2-5; 10 nucleotides align to TRBD1. Looked up from germline, CDR1 is SGHVS and CDR2 is FQNEAQ. Trimming removed 5 bases from V and 5 bases from J; junction bases left unmatched: 8. This CDR3 has 15 amino acids. The DNA of the CDR3 is TGTGCCAGCAGCCGTGACAGGGGGCGAGGGGAGACCCAGTACTTC. Its translation: CASSRDRGRGETQYF.

The genes are TRBV11-3 and TRBJ2-3; a possible D gene is TRBD1 (5 bases). The CDR3 consists of 13 residues. V was pared by 7 bases and J by 6 bases, with 14 bases between. Germline CDR1 is SGHNT and CDR2 is YENEEA. CDR3 DNA: TGTGCCAGCAACGATAACCAGGGCGATACGCAGTATTTT. This gives the protein CASNDNQGDTQYF.

V gene TRBV4-1 combines with J gene TRBJ2-7; 10 nucleotides line up with TRBD1. The CDR3 is 16 residues long. Per the germline V gene, CDR1 is MGHRA and CDR2 is YSYEKL. Losses at the gene ends were 4 bases for V and 9 bases for J; bases not matched to a gene: 15. The CDR3 DNA is TGCGCCAGCAGCCCTCACTCATTAGACAGGGGGCATGGGCAGTACTTC. This encodes CASSPHSLDRGHGQYF.